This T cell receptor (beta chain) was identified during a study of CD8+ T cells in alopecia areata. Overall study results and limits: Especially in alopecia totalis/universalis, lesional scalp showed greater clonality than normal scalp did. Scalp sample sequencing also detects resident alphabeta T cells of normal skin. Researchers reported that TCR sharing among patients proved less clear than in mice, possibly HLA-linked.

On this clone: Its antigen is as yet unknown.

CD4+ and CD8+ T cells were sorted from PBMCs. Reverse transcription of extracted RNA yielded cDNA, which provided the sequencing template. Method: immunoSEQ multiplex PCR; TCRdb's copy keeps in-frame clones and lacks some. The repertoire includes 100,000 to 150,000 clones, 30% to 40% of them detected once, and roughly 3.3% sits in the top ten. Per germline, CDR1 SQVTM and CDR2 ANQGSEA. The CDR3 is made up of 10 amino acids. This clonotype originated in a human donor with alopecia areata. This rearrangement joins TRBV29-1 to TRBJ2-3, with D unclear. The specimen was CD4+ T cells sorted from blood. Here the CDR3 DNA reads TGCAGTGCTGCAACAGATACGCAGTATTTT. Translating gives CSAATDTQYF.